The 13 T cell receptor beta chains presented below share a single source sample, sequenced in a study of T cell responses to AZD1222 COVID-19 vaccine. The data were produced by immunoSEQ multiplex PCR, yet TCRdb's version contains in-frame clones alone and is incomplete. The sample includes about 110,000 clones, about 92% seen only once; the top ten take about 1.2%. Sequenced material: peripheral blood, taken on day 0 of AZD1222 vaccination. The origin of the receptors is an adult in good health.

The genes are TRBV18 and TRBJ2-3, with 8 positions matching TRBD2. The CDR3 spans 14 residues. Germline V gives CDR1 KGHSH, CDR2 LQKENI. The V segment lost 6 bases and the J segment 4 bases; nucleotides outside the gene matches: 6. CDR3 loop: CASSDPGGSDTQYF. The CDR3 nucleotides read TGTGCCAGCTCCGATCCGGGAGGGTCAGATACGCAGTATTTT.

The J gene is TRBJ1-2, the V gene TRBV6-2 or TRBV6-3, with TRBD1 matching over 7 bases. The CDR3 totals 14 residues. Trimming removed 5 bases from V and 4 bases from J; junction bases left unmatched: 7. The germline V gene encodes CDR1 MNHEY and CDR2 SVGEGT. The CDR3 DNA follows: TGTGCCAGCAGTCCGGGACAGCGTACCTATGGCTACACCTTC. It is translated as CASSPGQRTYGYTF.

The chain has TRBV11-2 and TRBJ2-5; D not resolved. From germline, CDR1 is SGHAT and CDR2 FQNNGV. The CDR3 is 11 amino acids. V dropped 6 bases and J dropped 5 bases, with 7 bases sitting between them. The CDR3 sequence: CASRWGETQYF. Written as DNA, the CDR3 is TGTGCCAGCAGGTGGGGTGAGACCCAGTACTTC.

The rearrangement uses TRBV18 and TRBJ1-1; D is perhaps TRBD1 (5 bases). This CDR3 is 15 amino acids long. The germline V and J ends were trimmed by 5 bases and 8 bases, with 21 bases remaining between them. CDR1 and CDR2 from the germline V gene are KGHSH and LQKENI. This CDR3 reads CASSSPSLRGKEAFF. The CDR3, as DNA: TGTGCCAGCTCATCCCCGAGTTTGAGGGGCAAGGAAGCTTTCTTT.

The chain recombines TRBV9 with TRBJ2-2; the D gene is possibly TRBD1 (5 bases). The CDR3 spans 15 residues. V lost 1 base and J 4 bases, leaving 11 bases between the germline ends. The germline CDR1 and CDR2 sequences are SGDLS and YYNGEE. The CDR3: CASSVRGQGTGELFF. Here the CDR3 DNA reads TGTGCCAGCAGCGTACGTGGGCAGGGCACCGGGGAGCTGTTTTTT.

The chain joins TRBV2 to TRBJ1-2, with D possibly being TRBD1 (5 bases). Per germline, CDR1 SNHLY and CDR2 FYNNEI. The CDR3 totals 12 residues. Trimming took off 8 bases at V and 7 bases at J, with 14 bases between the two ends. This CDR3 is CASRGDAFGYTF. CDR3 nucleotides: TGTGCCAGCCGGGGGGACGCCTTTGGCTACACCTTC.

The V call is TRBV4-2, the J call TRBJ2-3; 7 bases match TRBD2. Germline CDR1 reads LGHNA; CDR2 reads YNFKEQ. The CDR3 is 16 residues long. V shed 4 bases and J 2 bases; nucleotides not matched to a gene: 9. This chain's CDR3 is CASSPRLAMSTDTQYF. CDR3 DNA sequence: TGTGCCAGCAGCCCGCGACTAGCCATGTCCACAGATACGCAGTATTTT.

The chain recombines TRBV19 with TRBJ2-1, with D tentatively TRBD1 or TRBD2 (5 bases each). CDR1 is LNHDA, CDR2 SQIVND, per germline (reference sequence). Trimming left V 6 bases short and J 10 bases short, with 28 bases between. The CDR3 length is 17 residues. The CDR3 region is CASRLQGWGTNHGEQFF. CDR3 DNA: TGTGCCAGTAGGTTGCAAGGTTGGGGGACCAACCACGGGGAGCAGTTCTTC.

The chain employs TRBV7-9 and TRBJ2-3; D uncertain. The V gene lost 3 bases and the J gene lost 4 bases, with 2 bases spanning the gap. Germline CDR1 reads SEHNR; CDR2 reads FQNEAQ (reference sequence). The CDR3 sequence is 11 residues long. CDR3 nucleotide sequence: TGTGCCAGCAGCTTTTCAGATACGCAGTATTTT. It yields the protein CASSFSDTQYF.

The sample holds a few counts of this clone. CDR3 residues: CASSPGQGDNQPQHF. Written as DNA, the CDR3 is TGCGCCAGCAGCCCGGGACAGGGGGACAATCAGCCCCAGCATTTT. The chain links TRBV5-1 to TRBJ1-5, with 11 positions matching TRBD1. CDR3 size: 15 residues. V lost 4 bases to trimming and J lost 3 bases; unmatched junction nucleotides: 3. The germline V gene has CDR1 SGHRS and CDR2 YFSETQ.

The gene calls are TRBV24-1 and TRBJ1-2, with D possibly TRBD1 on 5 matching bases. CDR3 length equals 15 residues. V shed 2 bases and J shed 8 bases, with 17 bases lying between them. Germline CDR1 reads KGHDR; CDR2 reads SFDVKD. The CDR3 sequence is CATSDSAGPPYGYTF. As DNA, the CDR3 is TGTGCCACCAGTGATTCCGCGGGGCCGCCGTACGGCTACACCTTC.

This clone was counted once. V and J are TRBV6-6 and TRBJ1-4; D is unresolved. The CDR3 is 15 amino acids. CDR1 is MNHNY and CDR2 is SVGAGI in the germline V gene (reference sequence). Trimming took off 0 bases at V and 10 bases at J, with 15 bases between the two ends. CDR3 sequence reads: CASSYSSGQGGKLFF. For the CDR3, the DNA is TGTGCCAGCAGTTACTCGAGCGGCCAAGGAGGAAAACTGTTTTTT.

This chain uses TRBV30 with TRBJ2-5; tentative D call: TRBD2 (5 bases). The V end was cut by 3 bases, the J end by 3 bases, with 14 bases between. This CDR3 has 14 residues. CDR1 is GTSNPN and CDR2 is SVGIG in the germline V gene (reference sequence). The CDR3 sequence is CAWRESPGKETQYF. The DNA of the CDR3 is TGTGCCTGGAGAGAGAGTCCGGGGAAAGAGACCCAGTACTTC. Variable domain in full (rest from reference TRBV30 and TRBJ2-5): SQTIHQWPATLVQPVGSPLSLECTVEGTSNPNLYWYRQAAGRGLQLLFYSVGIGQISSEVPQNLSASRPQDRQFILSSKKLLLSDSGFYLCAWRESPGKETQYFGPGTRLLVL.